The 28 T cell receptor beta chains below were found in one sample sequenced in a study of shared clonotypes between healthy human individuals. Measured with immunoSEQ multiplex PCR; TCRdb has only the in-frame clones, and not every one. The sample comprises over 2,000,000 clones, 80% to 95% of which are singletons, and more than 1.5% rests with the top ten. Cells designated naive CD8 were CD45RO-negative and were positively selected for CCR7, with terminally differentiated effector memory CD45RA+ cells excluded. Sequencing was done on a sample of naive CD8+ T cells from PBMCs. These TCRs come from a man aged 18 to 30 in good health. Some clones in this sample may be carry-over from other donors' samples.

CDR3 DNA: TGCGCCAGCAGCGTATCGGGACTCTCGAGGGGGCCTTACGAGCAGTACTTC. This translates into CASSVSGLSRGPYEQYF. J is TRBJ2-7 and V is TRBV4-3; a weak D match, TRBD1 (7 bases). CDR1 LGHNA and CDR2 YSLEER come from the germline V gene. CDR3 length: 17 residues. Trimming pared 5 bases from V and 4 bases from J, leaving 24 bases between.

CDR3 loop: CASKSWPSGNNEQFF. The DNA for the CDR3 is TGCGCCAGCAAAAGCTGGCCTAGCGGGAACAATGAGCAGTTCTTC. This chain connects TRBV5-1 to TRBJ2-1; the match to TRBD2 covers 9 bases. Trimming removed 6 bases from V and 5 bases from J; junction bases left unmatched: 9. Germline V CDR1 and CDR2: SGHRS, YFSETQ. This CDR3 has 15 residues.

DNA of the CDR3: TGTGCCAGCACCCCAAGTCCGACTAGCGGAGAGGAGGGTGGGATCACAGATACGCAGTATTTT. Protein: CASTPSPTSGEEGGITDTQYF. The genes are TRBV28 and TRBJ2-3; 9 bases fit TRBD2. The CDR3 sequence is 21 residues long. The J segment lost 2 bases and the V segment lost 7 bases, leaving 25 bases of the junction unmatched. Looked up from germline, CDR1 is MDHEN and CDR2 is SYDVKM.

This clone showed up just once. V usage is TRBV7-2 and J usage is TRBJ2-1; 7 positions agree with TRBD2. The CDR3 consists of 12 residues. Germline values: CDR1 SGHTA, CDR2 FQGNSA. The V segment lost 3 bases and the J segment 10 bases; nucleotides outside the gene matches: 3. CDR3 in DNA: TGTGCCAGCAGCTTGGGGGAGGGGGAGCAGTTCTTC. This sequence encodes CASSLGEGEQFF.

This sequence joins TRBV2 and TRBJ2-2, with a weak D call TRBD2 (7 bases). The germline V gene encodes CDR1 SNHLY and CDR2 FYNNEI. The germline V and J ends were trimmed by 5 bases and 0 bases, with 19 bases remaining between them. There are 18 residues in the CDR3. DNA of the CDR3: TGTGCCAGCAGTAAAAGGGGGACTACCACCGCGAACACCGGGGAGCTGTTTTTT. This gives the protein CASSKRGTTTANTGELFF.

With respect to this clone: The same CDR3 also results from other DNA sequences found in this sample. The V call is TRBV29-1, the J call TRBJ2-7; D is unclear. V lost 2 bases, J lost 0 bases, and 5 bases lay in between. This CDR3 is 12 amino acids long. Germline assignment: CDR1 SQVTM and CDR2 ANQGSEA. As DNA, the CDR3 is TGCAGCGTTGAATTGGGCTCCTACGAGCAGTACTTC. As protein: CSVELGSYEQYF.

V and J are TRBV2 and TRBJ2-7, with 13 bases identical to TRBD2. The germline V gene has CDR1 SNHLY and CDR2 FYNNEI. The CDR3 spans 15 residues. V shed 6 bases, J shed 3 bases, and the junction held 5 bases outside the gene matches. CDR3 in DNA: TGTGCCAGCAGCCAGGGACTAGCGGGACTCTACGAGCAGTACTTC. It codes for CASSQGLAGLYEQYF. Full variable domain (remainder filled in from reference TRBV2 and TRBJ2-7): EPEVTQTPSHQVTQMGQEVILRCVPISNHLYFYWYRQILGQKVEFLVSFYNNEISEKSEIFDDQFSVERPDGSNFTLKIRSTKLEDSAMYFCASSQGLAGLYEQYFGPGTRLTVT.

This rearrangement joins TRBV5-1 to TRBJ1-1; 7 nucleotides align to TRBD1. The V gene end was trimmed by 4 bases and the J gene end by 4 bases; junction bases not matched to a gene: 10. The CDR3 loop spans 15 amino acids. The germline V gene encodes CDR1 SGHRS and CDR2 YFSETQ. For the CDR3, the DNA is TGCGCCAGCAGCGCTTTTACAGGGGTGACCACTGAAGCTTTCTTT. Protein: CASSAFTGVTTEAFF.

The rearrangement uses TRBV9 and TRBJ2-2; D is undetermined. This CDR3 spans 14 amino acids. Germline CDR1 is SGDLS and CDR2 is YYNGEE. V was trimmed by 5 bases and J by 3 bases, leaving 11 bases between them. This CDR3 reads CASSRNGHTGELFF. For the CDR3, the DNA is TGTGCCAGCAGTCGTAACGGGCACACCGGGGAGCTGTTTTTT.

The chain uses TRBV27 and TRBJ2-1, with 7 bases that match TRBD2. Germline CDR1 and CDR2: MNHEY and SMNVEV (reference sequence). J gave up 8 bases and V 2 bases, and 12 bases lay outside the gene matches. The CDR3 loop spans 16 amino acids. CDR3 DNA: TGTGCCAGCAGTTTAAGAGGGAGCGGGGTTTACGATGAGCAGTTCTTC. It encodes CASSLRGSGVYDEQFF.

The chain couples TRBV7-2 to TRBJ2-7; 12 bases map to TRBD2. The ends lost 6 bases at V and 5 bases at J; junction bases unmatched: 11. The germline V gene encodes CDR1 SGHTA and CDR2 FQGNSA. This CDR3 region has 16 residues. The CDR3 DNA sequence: TGTGCCAGCAGTTTTAGGAGCGCTAGCGGGAGGGACGAGCAGTACTTC. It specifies CASSFRSASGRDEQYF.

The CDR3 spells CASSLAAPVMRDEQYF. As DNA, the CDR3 is TGCGCCAGCAGCTTGGCCGCACCGGTGATGCGGGACGAGCAGTACTTC. This rearrangement joins TRBV5-1 to TRBJ2-7, with a tentative D call TRBD2 (5 bases). Per germline, CDR1 SGHRS and CDR2 YFSETQ. The germline V and J ends were trimmed by 0 bases and 5 bases, with 18 bases remaining between them. This CDR3 has 16 residues.

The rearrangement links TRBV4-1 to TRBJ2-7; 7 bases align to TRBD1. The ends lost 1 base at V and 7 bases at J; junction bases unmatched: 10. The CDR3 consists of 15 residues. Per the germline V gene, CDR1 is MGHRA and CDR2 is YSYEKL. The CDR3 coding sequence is TGCGCCAGCAGCCAAGTCGGGACAGCTCGACGAGAGCAGTACTTC. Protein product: CASSQVGTARREQYF.

The CDR3 spells CASSQDQGHRSSYEQYF. In DNA, the CDR3 is TGCGCCAGCAGCCAAGATCAGGGACACCGGAGCTCCTACGAGCAGTACTTC. The chain carries TRBV4-1 and TRBJ2-7; D is perhaps TRBD1 (6 bases). V lost 0 bases, J lost 0 bases, and 15 bases lay in between. The CDR3 length is 17 residues. Germline V gives CDR1 MGHRA, CDR2 YSYEKL.

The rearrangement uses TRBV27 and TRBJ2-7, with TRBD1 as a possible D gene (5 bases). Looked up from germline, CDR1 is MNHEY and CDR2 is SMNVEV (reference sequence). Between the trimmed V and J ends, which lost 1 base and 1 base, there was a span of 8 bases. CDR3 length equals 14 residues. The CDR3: CASSLLDKSYEQYF. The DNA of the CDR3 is TGTGCCAGCAGTTTATTGGACAAGTCCTACGAGCAGTACTTC.

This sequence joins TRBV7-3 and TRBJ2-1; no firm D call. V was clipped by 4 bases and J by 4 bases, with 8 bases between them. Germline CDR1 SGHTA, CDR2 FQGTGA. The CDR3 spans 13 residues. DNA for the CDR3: TGTGCCAGCAGCTCCCGGTGGTACAATGAGCAGTTCTTC. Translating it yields CASSSRWYNEQFF.

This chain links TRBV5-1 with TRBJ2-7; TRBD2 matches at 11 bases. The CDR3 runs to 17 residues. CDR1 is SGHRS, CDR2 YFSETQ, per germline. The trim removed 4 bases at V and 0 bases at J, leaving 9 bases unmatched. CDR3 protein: CASSGGTSGRSSYEQYF. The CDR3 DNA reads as TGCGCCAGCAGCGGGGGGACTAGCGGTAGGAGCTCCTACGAGCAGTACTTC.

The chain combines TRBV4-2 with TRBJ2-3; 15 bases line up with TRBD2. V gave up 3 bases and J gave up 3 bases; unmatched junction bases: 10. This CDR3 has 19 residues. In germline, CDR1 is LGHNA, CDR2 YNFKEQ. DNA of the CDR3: TGTGCCAGCAGCCAGGGGACTAGCGGGAGGAAGGCCGTGACAGATACGCAGTATTTT. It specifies CASSQGTSGRKAVTDTQYF.

CDR3 nucleotides: TGTGCCAGCAGTTCCGACCTATCCTACGAGCAGTACTTC. Amino acid sequence: CASSSDLSYEQYF. The genes are TRBV6-5 and TRBJ2-7, with no clear D. This CDR3 has 13 amino acids. Trimming removed 4 bases from V and 1 base from J, with 8 bases in between. CDR1 MNHEY and CDR2 SVGAGI come from the germline V gene.

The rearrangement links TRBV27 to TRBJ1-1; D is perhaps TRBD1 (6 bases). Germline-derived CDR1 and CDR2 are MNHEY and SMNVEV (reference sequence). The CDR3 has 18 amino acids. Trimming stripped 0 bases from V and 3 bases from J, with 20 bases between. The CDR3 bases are TGTGCCAGCAGTTTATCTAGAGACAGGCCGCGAATCGACACTGAAGCTTTCTTT. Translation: CASSLSRDRPRIDTEAFF.

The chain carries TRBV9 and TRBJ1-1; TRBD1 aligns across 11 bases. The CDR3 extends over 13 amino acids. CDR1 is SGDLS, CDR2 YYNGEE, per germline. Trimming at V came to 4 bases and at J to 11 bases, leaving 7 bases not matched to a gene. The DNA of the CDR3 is TGTGCCAGCAGCCCGGGACAGGGGGTCGGGGCTTTCTTT. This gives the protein CASSPGQGVGAFF.

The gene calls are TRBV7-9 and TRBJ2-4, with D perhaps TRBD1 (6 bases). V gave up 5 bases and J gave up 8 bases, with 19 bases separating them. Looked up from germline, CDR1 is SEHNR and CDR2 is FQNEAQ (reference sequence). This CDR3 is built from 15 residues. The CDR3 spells CASSPGTPKRDIQYF. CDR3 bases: TGTGCCAGCAGCCCCGGGACACCGAAAAGGGACATTCAGTACTTC.

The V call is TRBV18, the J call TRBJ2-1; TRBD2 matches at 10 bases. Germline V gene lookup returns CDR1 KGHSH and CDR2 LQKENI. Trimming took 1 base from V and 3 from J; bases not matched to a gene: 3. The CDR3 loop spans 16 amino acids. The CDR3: CASSPLLAGHYNEQFF. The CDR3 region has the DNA TGTGCCAGCTCACCACTACTAGCGGGACACTACAATGAGCAGTTCTTC.

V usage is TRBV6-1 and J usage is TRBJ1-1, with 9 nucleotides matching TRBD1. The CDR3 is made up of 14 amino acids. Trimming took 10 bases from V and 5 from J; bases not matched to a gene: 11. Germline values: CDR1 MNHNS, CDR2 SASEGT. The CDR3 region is CATQWTGDSTEAFF. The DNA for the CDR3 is TGTGCCACCCAATGGACAGGGGATAGTACTGAAGCTTTCTTT.

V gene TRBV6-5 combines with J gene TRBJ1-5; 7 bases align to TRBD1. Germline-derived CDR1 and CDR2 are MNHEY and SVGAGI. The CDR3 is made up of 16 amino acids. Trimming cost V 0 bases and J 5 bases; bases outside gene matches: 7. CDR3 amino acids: CASSYSRWQGDQPQHF. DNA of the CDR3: TGTGCCAGCAGTTACTCTAGGTGGCAGGGGGATCAGCCCCAGCATTTT.

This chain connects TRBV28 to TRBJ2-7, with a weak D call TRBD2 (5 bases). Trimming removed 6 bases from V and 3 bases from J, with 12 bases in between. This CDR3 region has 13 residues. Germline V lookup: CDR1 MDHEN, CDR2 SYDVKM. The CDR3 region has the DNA TGTGCCAGCAGCCCCCCAGCGGTCTACGAGCAGTACTTC. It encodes CASSPPAVYEQYF.

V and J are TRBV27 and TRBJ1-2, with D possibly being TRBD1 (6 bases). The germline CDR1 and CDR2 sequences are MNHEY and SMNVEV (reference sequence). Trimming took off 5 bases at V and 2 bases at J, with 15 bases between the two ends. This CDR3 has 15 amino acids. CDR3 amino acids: CASSPRVDSNYGYTF. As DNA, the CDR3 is TGTGCCAGCAGTCCTCGGGTGGACAGCAACTATGGCTACACCTTC.

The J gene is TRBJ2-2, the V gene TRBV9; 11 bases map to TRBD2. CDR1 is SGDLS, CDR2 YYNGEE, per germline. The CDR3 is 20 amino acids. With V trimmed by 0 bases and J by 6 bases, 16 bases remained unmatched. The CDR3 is CASSVATRLAGSFVAGELFF. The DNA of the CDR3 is TGTGCCAGCAGCGTAGCTACAAGACTAGCGGGATCGTTTGTCGCCGGGGAGCTGTTTTTT.